A selection of T cell receptor beta chains follows, all from one sample in a study of blood T cell repertoires in COVID-19. The assay was immunoSEQ multiplex PCR, and TCRdb's table has in-frame clones only and misses some. The data contain approximately 70,000 clones, more than 75% of them singletons. Sequenced sample: peripheral blood. These receptors were taken from a woman aged 80 or older with acute or convalescent COVID-19. Both conserved end residues are part of each CDR3. The D gene is left open where the match is weak. Some rows have no size entry. The others give once, few or many, or a class for an expanded clone.

J: TRBJ2-2; size: -; D: -; V: TRBV2; CDR3: CASSEPTANTGELFF; DNA: TGTGCCAGCAGTGAGCCGACAGCGAACACCGGGGAGCTGTTTTTT
J: TRBJ2-1; size: -; D: TRBD1; V: TRBV5-1; CDR3: CASSFTGTGLVNEQFF; DNA: TGCGCCAGCAGTTTTACCGGGACAGGACTTGTCAATGAGCAGTTCTTC
J: TRBJ2-5; size: few; D: -; V: TRBV29-1; CDR3: CSGGRAGETQYF; DNA: TGCAGCGGCGGCAGGGCAGGAGAGACCCAGTACTTC
J: TRBJ2-7; size: once; D: TRBD2; V: TRBV10-2; CDR3: CASSPSGTYYEQYF; DNA: TGCGCCAGCAGTCCTAGCGGGACTTACTACGAGCAGTACTTC
J: TRBJ1-1; size: -; D: -; V: TRBV28; CDR3: CASREANTEAFF; DNA: TGTGCCAGCAGAGAGGCGAACACTGAAGCTTTCTTT
J: TRBJ1-1; size: once; D: TRBD1; V: TRBV5-5; CDR3: CASRLGQENTEAFF; DNA: TGTGCCAGCAGGTTGGGACAGGAGAACACTGAAGCTTTCTTT
J: TRBJ1-2; size: -; D: -; V: TRBV12-3/TRBV12-4; CDR3: CASSLRTRSYTF; DNA: TGTGCCAGCAGCCTTAGGACTCGTAGCTACACCTTC
J: TRBJ2-3; size: -; D: TRBD2; V: TRBV10-3; CDR3: CAIRPGLATDTQYF; DNA: TGTGCCATCAGGCCGGGACTAGCAACAGATACGCAGTATTTT
J: TRBJ1-2; size: -; D: -; V: TRBV5-6; CDR3: CASSGGRGWGNYGYTF; DNA: TGTGCCAGCAGCGGTGGCCGGGGGTGGGGTAACTATGGCTACACCTTC
J: TRBJ1-5; size: -; D: -; V: TRBV25-1; CDR3: CASSDRRDQPQHF; DNA: TGTGCCAGCAGTGATCGGAGGGATCAGCCCCAGCATTTT
J: TRBJ2-1; size: -; D: -; V: TRBV19; CDR3: CAISGTSYNEQFF; DNA: TGTGCCATAAGCGGAACCTCCTACAATGAGCAGTTCTTC
J: TRBJ2-7; size: -; D: -; V: TRBV9; CDR3: CASSVGSSSYEQYF; DNA: TGTGCCAGCAGCGTAGGGTCTAGCTCCTACGAGCAGTACTTC
J: TRBJ2-2; size: once; D: -; V: TRBV28; CDR3: CASTNGRTGELFF; DNA: TGTGCCAGTACTAACGGCCGCACCGGGGAGCTGTTTTTT
J: TRBJ2-2; size: -; D: -; V: TRBV28; CDR3: CASRLGVPTTGELFF; DNA: TGTGCCAGCAGACTCGGGGTCCCGACCACCGGGGAGCTGTTTTTT
J: TRBJ2-2; size: -; D: -; V: TRBV27; CDR3: CASSLSIWGRGTGELFF; DNA: TGTGCCAGCAGTTTATCGATTTGGGGGCGCGGCACCGGGGAGCTGTTTTTT
J: TRBJ1-3; size: -; D: -; V: TRBV5-1; CDR3: CASSLGLTGSGNTIYF; DNA: TGCGCCAGCAGCTTGGGATTGACTGGCTCTGGAAACACCATATATTTT
J: TRBJ1-3; size: once; D: TRBD1; V: TRBV2; CDR3: CASSSPGQGLSGNTIYF; DNA: TGTGCCAGCAGTAGTCCGGGACAGGGACTCTCTGGAAACACCATATATTTT
J: TRBJ1-3; size: -; D: -; V: TRBV19; CDR3: CASSIEAAISGNTIYF; DNA: TGTGCCAGTAGTATAGAGGCAGCGATCTCTGGAAACACCATATATTTT
J: TRBJ2-7; size: -; D: -; V: TRBV28; CDR3: CATFRVEQYF; DNA: TGTGCCACCTTCAGGGTTGAGCAGTACTTC
J: TRBJ1-2; size: -; D: -; V: TRBV5-6; CDR3: CASSAEPTANYGYTF; DNA: TGTGCCAGCAGCGCCGAACCGACAGCTAACTATGGCTACACCTTC